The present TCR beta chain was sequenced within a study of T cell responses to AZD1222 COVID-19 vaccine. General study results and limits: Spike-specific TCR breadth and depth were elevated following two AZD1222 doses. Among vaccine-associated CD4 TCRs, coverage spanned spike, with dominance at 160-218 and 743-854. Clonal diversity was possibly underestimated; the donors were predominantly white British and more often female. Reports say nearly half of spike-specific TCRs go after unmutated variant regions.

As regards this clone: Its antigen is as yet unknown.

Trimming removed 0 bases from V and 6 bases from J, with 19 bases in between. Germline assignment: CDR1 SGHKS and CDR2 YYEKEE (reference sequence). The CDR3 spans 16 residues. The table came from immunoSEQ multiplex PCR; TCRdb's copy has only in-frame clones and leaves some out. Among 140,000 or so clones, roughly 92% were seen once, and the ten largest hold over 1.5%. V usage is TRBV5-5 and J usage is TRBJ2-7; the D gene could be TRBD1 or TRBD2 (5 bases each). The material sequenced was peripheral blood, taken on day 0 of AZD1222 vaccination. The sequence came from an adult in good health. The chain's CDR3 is CASSLAVWGSLGEQYF. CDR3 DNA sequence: TGTGCCAGCAGCTTGGCCGTCTGGGGGAGCCTAGGCGAGCAGTACTTC.